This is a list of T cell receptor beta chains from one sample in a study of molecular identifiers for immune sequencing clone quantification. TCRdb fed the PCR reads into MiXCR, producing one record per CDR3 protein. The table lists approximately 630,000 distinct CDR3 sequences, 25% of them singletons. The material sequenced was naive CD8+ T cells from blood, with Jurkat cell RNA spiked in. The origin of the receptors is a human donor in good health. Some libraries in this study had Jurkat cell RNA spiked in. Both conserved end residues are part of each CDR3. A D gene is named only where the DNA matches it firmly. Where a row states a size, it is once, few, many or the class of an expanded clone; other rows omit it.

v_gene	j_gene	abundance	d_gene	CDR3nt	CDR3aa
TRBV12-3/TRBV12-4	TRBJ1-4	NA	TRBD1	TGTGCCAGCAGTAGGGACAGGGGTTTAGGGGATGAAAAACTGTTTTTT	CASSRDRGLGDEKLFF
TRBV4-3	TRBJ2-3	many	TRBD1	TGCGCCAGCAGCCAGGACAGGGCGCCAGCCACAGATACGCAGTATTTT	CASSQDRAPATDTQYF
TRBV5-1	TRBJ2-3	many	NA	TGCGCCAGCAGCTTGACAGGGCTGCCACTTACAGATACGCAGTATTTT	CASSLTGLPLTDTQYF
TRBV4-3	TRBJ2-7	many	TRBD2	TGCGCCAGCAGCCCAGGAGCGGGAGGAACCTCCTACGAGCAGTACTTC	CASSPGAGGTSYEQYF
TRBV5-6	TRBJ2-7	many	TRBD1	TGTGCCAGCGGGACAGGGGATTTCTACGAGCAGTACTTC	CASGTGDFYEQYF
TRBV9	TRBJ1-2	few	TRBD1	TGTGCCAGCAGCGTCCAGCTGACAGGGTCCGACTATGGCTACACCTTC	CASSVQLTGSDYGYTF
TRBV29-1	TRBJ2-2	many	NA	TGCAGCGTCGGACGGAGCTCCGGGGAGCTGTTTTTT	CSVGRSSGELFF
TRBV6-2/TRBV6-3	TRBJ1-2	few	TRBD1	TGTGCCAGCAGTTACGGGACAGGGGGCAACTATGGCTACACCTTC	CASSYGTGGNYGYTF
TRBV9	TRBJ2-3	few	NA	TGTGCCAGCCAGGGAGGACACGCGGATACGCAGTATTTT	CASQGGHADTQYF
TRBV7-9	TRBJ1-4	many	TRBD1	TGTGCCAGCAGCTTACCGCCCGGACAGGGTCCAACTAATGAAAAACTGTTTTTT	CASSLPPGQGPTNEKLFF
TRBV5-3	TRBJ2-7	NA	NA	TGTGCCAGCAGCCCCACCCGGGACCTTGCAAGCCAGTACTTC	CASSPTRDLASQYF
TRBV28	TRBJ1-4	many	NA	TGTGCCAGCAGTTCGTCTTATGGGAATGAAAAACTGTTTTTT	CASSSSYGNEKLFF
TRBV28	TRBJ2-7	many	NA	TGTGCCAGCAGTCCACAATGGGGTTTTGGATACGAGCAGTACTTC	CASSPQWGFGYEQYF
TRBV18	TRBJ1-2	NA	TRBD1	TGTGCCAGCTCCGAGACAGGGATATCGGATGGCTACACCTTC	CASSETGISDGYTF
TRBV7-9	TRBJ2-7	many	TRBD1	TGTGCCAGCAGCACCTTGGACAACTGGACAGGGTACTACGAGCAGTACTTC	CASSTLDNWTGYYEQYF
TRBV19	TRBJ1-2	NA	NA	TGTGCCAGTAGTATGACTAACAACTATGGCTACACCTTC	CASSMTNNYGYTF
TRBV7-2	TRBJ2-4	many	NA	TGTGCCAGCAGCTTAAGCCGGGGCAAAAACATTCAGTACTTC	CASSLSRGKNIQYF
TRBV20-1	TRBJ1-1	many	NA	TGCAGTGCTAGATCGATCCGGGCGATGAACACTGAAGCTTTCTTT	CSARSIRAMNTEAFF
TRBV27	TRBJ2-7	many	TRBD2	TGTGCCAGCAGGGAGGGACTAGCGGTAACCTACGAGCAGTACTTC	CASREGLAVTYEQYF
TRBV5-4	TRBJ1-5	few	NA	TGTGCCAGCAGCTCCGGGCCGACGGGCAATCAGCCCCAGCATTTT	CASSSGPTGNQPQHF
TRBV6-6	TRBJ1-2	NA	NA	TGTGCCAGCAGTTTCGTGGCATCTGCACCGTATGGCTACACCTTC	CASSFVASAPYGYTF
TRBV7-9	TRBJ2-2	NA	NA	TGTGCCAGCAGCTTGACAGTCGCCGGGGAGCTGTTTTTT	CASSLTVAGELFF
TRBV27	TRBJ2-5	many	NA	TGTGCCAGCAGTACAAGACAGGCCTTCCAAGAGACCCAGTACTTC	CASSTRQAFQETQYF
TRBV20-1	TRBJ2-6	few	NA	TGCAGTGCTAGAGACCAAGCGTTTCGGTACTCTGGGGCCAACGTCCTGACTTTC	CSARDQAFRYSGANVLTF
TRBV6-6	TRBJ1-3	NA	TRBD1	TGTGCCAGCAGTTACGGGATAAAGGCAGGGGGCGCTGGAAACACCATATATTTT	CASSYGIKAGGAGNTIYF